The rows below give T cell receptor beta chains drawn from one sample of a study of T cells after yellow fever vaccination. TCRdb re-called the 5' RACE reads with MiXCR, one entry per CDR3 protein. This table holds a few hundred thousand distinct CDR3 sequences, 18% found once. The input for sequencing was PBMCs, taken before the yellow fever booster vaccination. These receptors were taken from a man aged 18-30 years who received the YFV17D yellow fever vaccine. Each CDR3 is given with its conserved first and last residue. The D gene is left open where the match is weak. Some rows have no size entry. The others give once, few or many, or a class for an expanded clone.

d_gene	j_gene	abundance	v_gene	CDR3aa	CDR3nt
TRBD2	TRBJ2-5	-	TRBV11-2	CASSPSGTRAGRETQYF	TGTGCCAGCAGCCCATCCGGGACTAGGGCTGGAAGGGAGACCCAGTACTTC
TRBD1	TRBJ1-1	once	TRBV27	CASYGQGNTEAFF	TGTGCCAGCTATGGACAGGGGAACACTGAAGCTTTCTTT
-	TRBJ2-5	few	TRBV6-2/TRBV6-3	CASSPLTPRGETQYF	TGTGCCAGCAGCCCCCTGACGCCACGAGGAGAGACCCAGTACTTC
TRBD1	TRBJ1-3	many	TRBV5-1	CASSLDRGDTIYF	TGCGCCAGCAGCTTGGACAGGGGAGACACCATATATTTT
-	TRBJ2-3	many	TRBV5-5	CASSLVQGQTDTQYF	TGTGCCAGCAGCTTGGTACAGGGTCAGACAGATACGCAGTATTTT
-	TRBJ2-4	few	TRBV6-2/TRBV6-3	CASSSYGRVAKNIQYF	TGTGCCAGCAGTTCGTACGGTCGGGTAGCCAAAAACATTCAGTACTTC
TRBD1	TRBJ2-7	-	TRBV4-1	CASSQDLWDRGIYEQYF	TGCGCCAGCAGCCAAGATCTTTGGGACAGGGGGATCTACGAGCAGTACTTC
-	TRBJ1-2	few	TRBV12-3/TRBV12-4	CASSLTRRGDYGYTF	TGTGCCAGCAGTTTAACTCGAAGAGGGGACTATGGCTACACCTTC
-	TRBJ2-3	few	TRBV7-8	CASSPHALGSTDTQYF	TGTGCCAGCAGCCCACACGCCCTGGGGAGCACAGATACGCAGTATTTT
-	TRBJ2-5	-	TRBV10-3	CAISPGGGYQETQYF	TGTGCCATCAGCCCAGGGGGGGGGTACCAAGAGACCCAGTACTTC
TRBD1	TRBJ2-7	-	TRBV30	CAWSTGARSYEQYF	TGTGCCTGGAGCACAGGGGCCCGCTCCTACGAGCAGTACTTC
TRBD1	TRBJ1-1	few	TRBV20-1	CSAGRQGYTEAFF	TGCAGTGCTGGGCGACAGGGATACACTGAAGCTTTCTTT
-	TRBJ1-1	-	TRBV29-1	CSVLGQIGTEAFF	TGCAGCGTACTCGGACAGATAGGCACTGAAGCTTTCTTT
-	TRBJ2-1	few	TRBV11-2	CASSLVSVNEQFF	TGTGCCAGCAGCTTAGTATCCGTTAATGAGCAGTTCTTC
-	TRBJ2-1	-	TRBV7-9	CASNGDSIWDEQFF	TGTGCCAGCAACGGGGACTCCATTTGGGATGAGCAGTTCTTC
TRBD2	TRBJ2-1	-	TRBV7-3	CASSPTSGVLNEQFF	TGTGCCAGCAGCCCTACTAGCGGGGTTTTAAATGAGCAGTTCTTC
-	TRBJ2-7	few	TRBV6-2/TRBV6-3	CASSARDGAYEQYF	TGTGCCAGCAGTGCCCGGGACGGAGCCTACGAGCAGTACTTC
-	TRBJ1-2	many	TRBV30	CAWKRDRPYGYTF	TGTGCCTGGAAACGAGACCGCCCCTATGGCTACACCTTC